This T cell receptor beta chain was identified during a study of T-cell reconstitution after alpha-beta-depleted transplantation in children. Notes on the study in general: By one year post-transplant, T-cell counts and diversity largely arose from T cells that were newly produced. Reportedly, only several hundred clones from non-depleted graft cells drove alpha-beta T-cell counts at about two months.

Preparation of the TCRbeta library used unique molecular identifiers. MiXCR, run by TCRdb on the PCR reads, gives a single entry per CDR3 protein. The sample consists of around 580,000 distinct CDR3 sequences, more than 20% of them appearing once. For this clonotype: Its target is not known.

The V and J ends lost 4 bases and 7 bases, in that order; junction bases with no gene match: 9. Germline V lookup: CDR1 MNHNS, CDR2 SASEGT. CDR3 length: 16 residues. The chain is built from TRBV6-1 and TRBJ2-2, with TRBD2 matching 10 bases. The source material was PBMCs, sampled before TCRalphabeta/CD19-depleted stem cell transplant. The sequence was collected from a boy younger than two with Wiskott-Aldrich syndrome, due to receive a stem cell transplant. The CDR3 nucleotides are TGTGCCAGCAGTGCTTCAGCGGGAGGGCCTATCGGGGAGCTGTTTTTT. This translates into CASSASAGGPIGELFF.